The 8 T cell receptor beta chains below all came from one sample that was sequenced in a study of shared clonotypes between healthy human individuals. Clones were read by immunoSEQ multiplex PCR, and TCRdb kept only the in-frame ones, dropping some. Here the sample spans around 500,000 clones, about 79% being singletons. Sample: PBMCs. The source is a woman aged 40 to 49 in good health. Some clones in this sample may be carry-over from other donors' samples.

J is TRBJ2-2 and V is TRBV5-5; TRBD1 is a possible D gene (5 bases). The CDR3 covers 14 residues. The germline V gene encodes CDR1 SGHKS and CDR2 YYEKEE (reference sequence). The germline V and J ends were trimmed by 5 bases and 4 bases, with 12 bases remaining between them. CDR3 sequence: CASRPGIGTGELFF. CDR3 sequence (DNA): TGTGCCAGCAGACCAGGGATTGGCACCGGGGAGCTGTTTTTT.

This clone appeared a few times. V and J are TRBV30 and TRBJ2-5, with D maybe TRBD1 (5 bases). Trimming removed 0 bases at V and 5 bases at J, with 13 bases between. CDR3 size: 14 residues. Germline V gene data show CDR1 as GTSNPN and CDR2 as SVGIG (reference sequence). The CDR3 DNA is TGTGCCTGGAGTGTAGGTGGGGCGAGGGAGACCCAGTACTTC. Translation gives CAWSVGGARETQYF.

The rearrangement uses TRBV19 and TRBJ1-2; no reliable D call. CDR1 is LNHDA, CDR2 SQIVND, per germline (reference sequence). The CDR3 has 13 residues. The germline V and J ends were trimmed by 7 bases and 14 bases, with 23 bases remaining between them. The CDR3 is CASNRARLEPPTF. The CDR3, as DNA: TGTGCCAGTAACAGAGCAAGATTGGAGCCTCCAACCTTC. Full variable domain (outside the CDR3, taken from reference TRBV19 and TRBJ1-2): DGGITQSPKYLFRKEGQNVTLSCEQNLNHDAMYWYRQDPGQGLRLIYYSQIVNDFQKGDIAEGYSVSREKKESFPLTVTSAQKNPTAFYLCASNRARLEPPTFGSGTRLTVV.

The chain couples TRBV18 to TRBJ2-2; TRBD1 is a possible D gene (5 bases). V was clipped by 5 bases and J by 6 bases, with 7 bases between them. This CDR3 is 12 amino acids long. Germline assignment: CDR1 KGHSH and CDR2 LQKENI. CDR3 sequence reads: CASSTTAGELFF. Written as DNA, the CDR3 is TGTGCCAGCTCAACGACAGCCGGGGAGCTGTTTTTT.

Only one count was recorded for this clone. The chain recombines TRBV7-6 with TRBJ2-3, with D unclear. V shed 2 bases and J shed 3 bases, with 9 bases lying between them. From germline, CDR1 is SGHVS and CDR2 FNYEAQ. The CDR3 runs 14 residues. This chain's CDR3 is CASSLLSNTDTQYF. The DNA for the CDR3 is TGTGCCAGCAGCTTATTATCGAATACAGATACGCAGTATTTT.

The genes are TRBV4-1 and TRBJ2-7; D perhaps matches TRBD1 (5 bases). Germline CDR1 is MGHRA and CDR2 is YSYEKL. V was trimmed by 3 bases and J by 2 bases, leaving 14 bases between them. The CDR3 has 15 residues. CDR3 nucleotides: TGCGCCAGCAGCCACAGCGTTGAGACAGCCTACGAGCAGTACTTC. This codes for CASSHSVETAYEQYF.

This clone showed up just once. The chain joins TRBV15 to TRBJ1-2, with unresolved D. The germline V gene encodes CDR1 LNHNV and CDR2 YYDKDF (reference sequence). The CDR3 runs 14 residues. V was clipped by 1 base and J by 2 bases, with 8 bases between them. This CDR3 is CATSRGVINYGYTF. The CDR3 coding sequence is TGTGCCACCAGCAGAGGTGTCATCAACTATGGCTACACCTTC.

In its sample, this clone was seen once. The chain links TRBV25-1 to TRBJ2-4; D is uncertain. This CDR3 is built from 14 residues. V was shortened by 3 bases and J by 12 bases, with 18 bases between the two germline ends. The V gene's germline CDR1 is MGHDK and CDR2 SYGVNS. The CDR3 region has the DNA TGTGCCAGCAGTGACGCCGGCGCAATAGGTTATCAGTACTTC. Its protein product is CASSDAGAIGYQYF. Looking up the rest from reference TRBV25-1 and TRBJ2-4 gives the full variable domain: EADIYQTPRYLVIGTGKKITLECSQTMGHDKMYWYQQDPGMELHLIHYSYGVNSTEKGDLSSESTVSRIRTEHFPLTLESARPSHTSQYLCASSDAGAIGYQYFGAGTRLSVL.